What follows are 29 T cell receptor beta chains derived from one specimen sequenced in a study of shared clonotypes between healthy human individuals. This table comes from immunoSEQ multiplex PCR, and its TCRdb copy is limited to in-frame clones, with some not included. The data contain approximately 2.1 million clones, approximately 93% of them seen just once; the ten biggest clones take up about 0.39%. Material for sequencing was naive CD4+ T cells from PBMCs. Subset: CD45RA+ positively selected. The receptor source for this set is a young man in good health. Some clones in this sample may be carry-over from other donors' samples.

V gene TRBV28 combines with J gene TRBJ1-1, with 11 bases lining up with TRBD1. Germline V gene lookup returns CDR1 MDHEN and CDR2 SYDVKM. This CDR3 contains 15 residues. V dropped 5 bases and J dropped 4; count of bases not matched to a gene: 6. CDR3 region: CASSTWTGGFTEAFF. The CDR3 nucleotides read TGTGCCAGCAGTACGTGGACAGGGGGCTTCACTGAAGCTTTCTTT.

The V and J genes are TRBV14 and TRBJ2-5; no definite D call. Trimming took 3 bases from V and 5 from J, leaving 10 bases between them. The CDR3 sequence is 13 residues long. CDR1 is SGHDN and CDR2 is FVKESK in the germline V gene. The CDR3 DNA reads TGTGCCAGCAGCCATCCGGGTAGCGAGACCCAGTACTTC. Translating gives CASSHPGSETQYF.

The chain employs TRBV21-1 and TRBJ2-7. TRBV21-1 is listed as a pseudogene. The CDR3 covers 14 residues. CDR3: CASSPGAHSYEQYF. The CDR3 DNA is TGTGCCAGCAGCCCCGGGGCCCACTCCTACGAGCAGTACTTC.

The chain combines TRBV10-3 with TRBJ1-5; the D gene is possibly TRBD1 (5 bases). CDR1 is ENHRY, CDR2 SYGVKD, per germline. The V gene lost 0 bases and the J gene lost 5 bases, with 14 bases spanning the gap. The CDR3 has 16 amino acids. CDR3 sequence reads: CAISESGQGGYQPQHF. Here the CDR3 DNA reads TGTGCCATCAGTGAGTCAGGGCAGGGAGGTTATCAGCCCCAGCATTTT.

V and J are TRBV2 and TRBJ2-5, with a weak D call TRBD2 (5 bases). The CDR3 consists of 14 residues. CDR1 is SNHLY and CDR2 is FYNNEI in the germline V gene. The V end was cut by 6 bases, the J end by 5 bases, with 16 bases between. The DNA of the CDR3 is TGTGCCAGCAGAGGAGGCTTGGGTTGGGAGACCCAGTACTTC. Its translation: CASRGGLGWETQYF.

The rearrangement uses TRBV9 and TRBJ2-2; the match to TRBD1 covers 9 bases. CDR3 length: 15 residues. The V gene end was trimmed by 1 base and the J gene end by 5 bases; junction bases not matched to a gene: 3. The germline V gene encodes CDR1 SGDLS and CDR2 YYNGEE. The CDR3 reads CASSVFGTGTGELFF. The CDR3 region has the DNA TGTGCCAGCAGCGTATTTGGGACAGGGACCGGGGAGCTGTTTTTT.

V and J are TRBV28 and TRBJ1-1; TRBD1 might be the D (5 bases). Germline CDR1 reads MDHEN; CDR2 reads SYDVKM. This CDR3 has 15 residues. The V gene lost 5 bases and the J gene lost 3 bases, with 16 bases spanning the gap. The CDR3 DNA reads as TGTGCCAGCAGTCAAGCCACAGGTCTTTACACTGAAGCTTTCTTT. This translates into CASSQATGLYTEAFF.

This chain links TRBV7-9 with TRBJ2-4, with 9 bases that match TRBD1. Per germline, CDR1 SEHNR and CDR2 FQNEAQ (reference sequence). The CDR3 has 14 amino acids. Trimming removed 7 bases from V and 7 bases from J; junction bases left unmatched: 8. CDR3 sequence reads: CASTYRTGDNIQYF. CDR3 nucleotides: TGTGCCAGCACCTATCGGACAGGGGATAACATTCAGTACTTC.

The chain employs TRBV28 and TRBJ2-7, with 13 bases aligning to TRBD2. V shed 5 bases and J 5 bases; nucleotides not matched to a gene: 3. Looked up from germline, CDR1 is MDHEN and CDR2 is SYDVKM. The CDR3 is 14 residues long. CDR3 residues: CASSPLAGGNEQYF. CDR3 in DNA: TGTGCCAGCAGTCCACTAGCGGGAGGGAACGAGCAGTACTTC.

As for this clone: The junction departs from the called germline gene at one end, perhaps through a read error. The rearrangement uses TRBV5-1 and TRBJ1-3; tentatively, D is TRBD1 (5 bases). Looked up from germline, CDR1 is SGHRS and CDR2 is YFSETQ. The CDR3 spans 15 residues. CDR3 sequence: CAGSLDITSGNTIYF. The DNA of the CDR3 is TGCGCCGGCAGCTTGGACATCACCTCTGGAAACACCATATATTTT.

The chain joins TRBV15 to TRBJ2-7; 10 nucleotides match TRBD1. The CDR3 sequence is 15 residues long. V gave up 4 bases and J gave up 6 bases; unmatched junction bases: 9. The V gene's germline CDR1 is LNHNV and CDR2 YYDKDF (reference sequence). The CDR3 protein is CATSKPGQGNREQYF. The CDR3 DNA reads TGTGCCACCAGCAAACCGGGACAGGGGAACCGCGAGCAGTACTTC. Full variable domain (missing parts from reference TRBV15 and TRBJ2-7): DAMVIQNPRYQVTQFGKPVTLSCSQTLNHNVMYWYQQKSSQAPKLLFHYYDKDFNNEADTPDNFQSRRPNTSFCFLDIRSPGLGDTAMYLCATSKPGQGNREQYFGPGTRLTVT.

As concerns this clone: Other DNA sequences in the same sample also yield this CDR3. The V call is TRBV28, the J call TRBJ1-3; a weak D match, TRBD1 (6 bases). CDR1 and CDR2 from the germline V gene are MDHEN and SYDVKM. The V end was cut by 9 bases, the J end by 2 bases, with 14 bases between. The CDR3 runs to 14 residues. CDR3 DNA sequence: TGTGCCAGTCGGGGGCCGGGGGCTGGAAACACCATATATTTT. The encoded protein is CASRGPGAGNTIYF.

This chain connects TRBV6-5 to TRBJ2-7, with 8 bases matching TRBD1. J lost 2 bases, V lost 0 bases, and 3 bases had no gene match. The CDR3 loop spans 15 amino acids. CDR1 and CDR2 (germline): MNHEY, SVGAGI. CDR3 region: CASSYSWTGTYEQYF. The CDR3, as DNA: TGTGCCAGCAGTTACTCCTGGACAGGGACCTACGAGCAGTACTTC.

The chain links TRBV30 to TRBJ1-1; D ambiguous. CDR1 is GTSNPN, CDR2 SVGIG, per germline (reference sequence). V was pared by 1 base and J by 7 bases, with 10 bases between. The length of the CDR3 is 12 residues. For the CDR3, the DNA is TGTGCCTGGAGTGCAGACACCCGTGAAGCTTTCTTT. Amino acid sequence: CAWSADTREAFF.

A single count supports this clone. The chain joins TRBV7-9 to TRBJ1-2, with 8 bases fitting TRBD1. CDR3 length equals 13 residues. Germline lookup yields CDR1 SEHNR and CDR2 FQNEAQ (reference sequence). V dropped 5 bases and J dropped 7; count of bases not matched to a gene: 6. CDR3 nucleotide sequence: TGTGCCAGCAGCCCCGGACAGGGAAGTGGCTACACCTTC. Residues: CASSPGQGSGYTF.

This clone was recorded a few times. CDR3 loop: CASSTGQGGYGYTF. CDR3 DNA: TGTGCCAGCAGCACGGGACAGGGGGGCTATGGCTACACCTTC. The chain recombines TRBV7-9 with TRBJ1-2, with 11 nucleotides matching TRBD1. The CDR3 loop spans 14 amino acids. With V trimmed by 5 bases and J by 4 bases, 3 bases remained unmatched. Germline CDR1 reads SEHNR; CDR2 reads FQNEAQ (reference sequence).

The V call is TRBV5-4, the J call TRBJ1-1; weak D call: TRBD1 (6 bases). From germline, CDR1 is SGHNT and CDR2 YYREEE (reference sequence). V lost 4 bases and J lost 10, with 23 bases in between. The length of the CDR3 is 15 residues. In nucleotides, the CDR3 is TGTGCCAGCAGCGCGGGCTGGGGGCCGGCTGTGGCAGCTTTCTTT. This translates into CASSAGWGPAVAAFF.

Written as DNA, the CDR3 is TGTGCCAGCAGTGGGGCGAGCGCCTCTCGCATTCAGTACTTC. Protein sequence: CASSGASASRIQYF. This chain connects TRBV6-5 to TRBJ2-4; D is perhaps TRBD1 (5 bases). Germline V CDR1 and CDR2: MNHEY, SVGAGI. The CDR3 totals 14 residues. V was pared by 5 bases and J by 9 bases, with 17 bases between.

This chain connects TRBV9 to TRBJ2-3; D is perhaps TRBD1 (6 bases). V lost 3 bases to trimming and J lost 8 bases, with 19 bases between them. The CDR3 spans 15 residues. Germline lookup yields CDR1 SGDLS and CDR2 YYNGEE. CDR3 nucleotide sequence: TGTGCCAGCAGCGAGGGGACACTGATAGATTCTACGCAGTATTTT. Amino acid sequence: CASSEGTLIDSTQYF.

The CDR3 sequence is CASSSRAGRPSGSYNEQFF. CDR3 nucleotide sequence: TGTGCCAGCAGCTCACGGGCAGGGCGACCCTCCGGGTCCTACAATGAGCAGTTCTTC. The rearrangement links TRBV28 to TRBJ2-1; TRBD1 is a possible D gene (5 bases). Germline CDR1 MDHEN, CDR2 SYDVKM. The CDR3 is 19 residues long. Deletions cut 6 bases from V and 1 base from J, with 25 bases between. The full variable domain, with the rest looked up from reference TRBV28 and TRBJ2-1, is DVKVTQSSRYLVKRTGEKVFLECVQDMDHENMFWYRQDPGLGLRLIYFSYDVKMKEKGDIPEGYSVSREKKERFSLILESASTNQTSMYLCASSSRAGRPSGSYNEQFFGPGTRLTVL.

This chain connects TRBV5-1 to TRBJ1-2, with TRBD1 identical over 7 bases. V shed 5 bases, J shed 2 bases, and the junction held 6 bases outside the gene matches. Germline-derived CDR1 and CDR2 are SGHRS and YFSETQ. This CDR3 is built from 14 residues. The chain's CDR3 is CASREGGGNYGYTF. CDR3 DNA: TGCGCCAGCAGAGAGGGAGGGGGCAACTATGGCTACACCTTC.

The genes are TRBV5-1 and TRBJ2-3, with D perhaps assigned TRBD1 or TRBD2 (6 bases each). Germline assignment: CDR1 SGHRS and CDR2 YFSETQ. CDR3 length equals 18 residues. V was pared by 0 bases and J by 1 base, with 18 bases between. Written as DNA, the CDR3 is TGCGCCAGCAGCTTGGAGTCCACGGGGGCGTCAGGCACAGATACGCAGTATTTT. This sequence encodes CASSLESTGASGTDTQYF. The whole variable domain, filled in from reference TRBV5-1 and TRBJ2-3, reads KAGVTQTPRYLIKTRGQQVTLSCSPISGHRSVSWYQQTPGQGLQFLFEYFSETQRNKGNFPGRFSGRQFSNSRSEMNVSTLELGDSALYLCASSLESTGASGTDTQYFGPGTRLTVL.

The chain links TRBV7-2 to TRBJ2-1; the match to TRBD2 covers 15 bases. The ends lost 4 bases at V and 3 bases at J; junction bases unmatched: 10. The CDR3 has 19 residues. Germline CDR1 is SGHTA and CDR2 is FQGNSA. The CDR3 bases are TGTGCCAGCAGCTCCTCCGGGACTAGCGGGAGGTTAGGCTACAATGAGCAGTTCTTC. This translates into CASSSSGTSGRLGYNEQFF.

This clone was seen once. The chain has TRBV18 and TRBJ1-1; D uncertain. The CDR3 runs to 14 residues. Trimming stripped 8 bases from V and 3 bases from J, with 16 bases between. Germline values: CDR1 KGHSH, CDR2 LQKENI. Here the CDR3 reads CASAPTDGYTEAFF. The DNA of the CDR3 is TGTGCCAGCGCCCCCACTGACGGATACACTGAAGCTTTCTTT.

The chain has TRBV6-5 and TRBJ1-2, with D perhaps matching TRBD1 (5 bases). Germline V gene sequence: CDR1 MNHEY, CDR2 SVGAGI. CDR3 length: 14 amino acids. The V end was cut by 2 bases, the J end by 6 bases, with 13 bases between. The CDR3 protein is CASSYRGAGHGYTF. CDR3 coding DNA: TGTGCCAGCAGTTACAGGGGCGCGGGGCATGGCTACACCTTC.

The chain recombines TRBV6-5 with TRBJ2-7; D might be TRBD2 (6 bases). Germline lookup yields CDR1 MNHEY and CDR2 SVGAGI. V was clipped by 4 bases and J by 4 bases, with 20 bases between them. The CDR3 is 16 residues long. Here the CDR3 reads CASSLDVWAGTYEQYF. Here the CDR3 DNA reads TGTGCCAGCAGTTTAGATGTTTGGGCAGGGACTTACGAGCAGTACTTC.

Details on this clone: Other nucleotide sequences in the sample specify the same CDR3. The chain couples TRBV18 to TRBJ2-7; TRBD2 aligns across 11 bases. The germline V gene has CDR1 KGHSH and CDR2 LQKENI. The V segment lost 3 bases and the J segment 2 bases; nucleotides outside the gene matches: 3. The CDR3 is 15 residues long. In nucleotides, the CDR3 is TGTGCCAGCTCACCTCTAGCGGGAGGTCCCTACGAGCAGTACTTC. This sequence encodes CASSPLAGGPYEQYF. Filled out from reference TRBV18 and TRBJ2-7, the complete variable domain reads NAGVMQNPRHLVRRRGQEARLRCSPMKGHSHVYWYRQLPEEGLKFMVYLQKENIIDESGMPKERFSAEFPKEGPSILRIQQVVRGDSAAYFCASSPLAGGPYEQYFGPGTRLTVT.

This chain joins TRBV6-1 and TRBJ2-3, with D unresolved. Trimming shortened V by 2 bases and J by 4 bases, and 13 bases separated the two germline ends. Germline assignment: CDR1 MNHNS and CDR2 SASEGT. The CDR3 spans 15 residues. CDR3 sequence reads: CASSEIGPQADTQYF. CDR3 DNA: TGTGCCAGCAGTGAAATCGGGCCCCAGGCAGATACGCAGTATTTT.

The chain has TRBV5-6 and TRBJ1-4; 9 nucleotides agree with TRBD1. The CDR3 has 14 amino acids. The V and J ends lost 6 bases and 7 bases, in that order; junction bases with no gene match: 7. Germline CDR1 reads SGHDT; CDR2 reads YYEEEE. The CDR3 loop reads CASNLQGAGEKLFF. The CDR3 nucleotides read TGTGCCAGCAACCTACAGGGGGCAGGTGAAAAACTGTTTTTT.